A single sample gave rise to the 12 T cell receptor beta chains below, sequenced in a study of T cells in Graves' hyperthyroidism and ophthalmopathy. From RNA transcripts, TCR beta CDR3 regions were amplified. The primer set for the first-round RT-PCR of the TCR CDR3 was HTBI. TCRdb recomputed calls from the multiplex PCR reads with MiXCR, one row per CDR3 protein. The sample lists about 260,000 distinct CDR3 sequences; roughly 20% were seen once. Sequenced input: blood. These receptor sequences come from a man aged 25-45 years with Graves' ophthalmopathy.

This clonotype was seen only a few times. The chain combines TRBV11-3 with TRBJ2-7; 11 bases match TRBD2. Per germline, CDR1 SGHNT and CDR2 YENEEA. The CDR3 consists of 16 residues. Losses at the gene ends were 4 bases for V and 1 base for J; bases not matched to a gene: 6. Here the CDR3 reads CASSSGGTSGSYEQYF. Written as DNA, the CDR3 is TGTGCCAGCAGCTCGGGGGGGACTAGCGGTTCCTACGAGCAGTACTTC.

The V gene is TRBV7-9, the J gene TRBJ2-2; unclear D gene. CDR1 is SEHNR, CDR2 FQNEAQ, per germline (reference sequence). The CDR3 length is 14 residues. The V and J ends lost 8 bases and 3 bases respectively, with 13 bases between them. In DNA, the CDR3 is TGTGCCAGCGGCCCCGACCTACACACCGGGGAGCTGTTTTTT. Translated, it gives CASGPDLHTGELFF.

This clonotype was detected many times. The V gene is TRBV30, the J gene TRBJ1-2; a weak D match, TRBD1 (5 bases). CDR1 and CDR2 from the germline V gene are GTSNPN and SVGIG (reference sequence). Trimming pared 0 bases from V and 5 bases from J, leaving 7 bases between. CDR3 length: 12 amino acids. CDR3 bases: TGTGCCTGGAGTGTAAGGGGATATGGCTACACCTTC. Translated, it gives CAWSVRGYGYTF.

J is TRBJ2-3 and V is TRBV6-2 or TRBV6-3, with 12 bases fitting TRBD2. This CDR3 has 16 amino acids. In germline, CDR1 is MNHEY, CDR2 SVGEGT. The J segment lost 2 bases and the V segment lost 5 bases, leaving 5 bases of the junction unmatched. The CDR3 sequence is CASSVGLAGNTDTQYF. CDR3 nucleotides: TGTGCCAGCAGTGTCGGACTAGCGGGGAACACAGATACGCAGTATTTT.

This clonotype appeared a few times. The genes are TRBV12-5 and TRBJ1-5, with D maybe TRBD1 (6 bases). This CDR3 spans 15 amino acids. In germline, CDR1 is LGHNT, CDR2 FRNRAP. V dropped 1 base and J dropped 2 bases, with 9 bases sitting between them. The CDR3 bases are TGTGCTAGTGGTTTGGAGGGGGGAGGCAATCAGCCCCAGCATTTT. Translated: CASGLEGGGNQPQHF.

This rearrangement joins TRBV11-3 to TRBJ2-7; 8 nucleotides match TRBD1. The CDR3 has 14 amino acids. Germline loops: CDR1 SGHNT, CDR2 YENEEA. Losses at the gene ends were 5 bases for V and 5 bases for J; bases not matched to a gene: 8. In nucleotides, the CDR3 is TGTGCCAGCAGCACCGGGCCAGGGGGCAACGAGCAGTACTTC. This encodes CASSTGPGGNEQYF. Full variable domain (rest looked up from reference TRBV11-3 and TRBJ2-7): EAGVVQSPRYKIIEKKQPVAFWCNPISGHNTLYWYLQNLGQGPELLIRYENEEAVDDSQLPKDRFSAERLKGVDSTLKIQPAELGDSAVYLCASSTGPGGNEQYFGPGTRLTVT.

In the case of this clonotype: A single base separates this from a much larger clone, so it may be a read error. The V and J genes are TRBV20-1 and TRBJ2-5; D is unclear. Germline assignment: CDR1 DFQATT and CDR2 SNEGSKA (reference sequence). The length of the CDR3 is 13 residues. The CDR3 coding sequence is TGCGGTGCTAGACACAGTTACCAAGAGACCCAGTACTTC. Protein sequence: CGARHSYQETQYF.

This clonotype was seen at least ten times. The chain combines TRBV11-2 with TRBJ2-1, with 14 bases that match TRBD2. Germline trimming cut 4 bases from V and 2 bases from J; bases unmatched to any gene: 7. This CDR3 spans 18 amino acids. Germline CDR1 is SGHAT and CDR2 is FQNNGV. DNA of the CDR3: TGTGCCAGCAGCTCGGGGACTAGCGGGAGAGGGGCCTACAATGAGCAGTTCTTC. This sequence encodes CASSSGTSGRGAYNEQFF.

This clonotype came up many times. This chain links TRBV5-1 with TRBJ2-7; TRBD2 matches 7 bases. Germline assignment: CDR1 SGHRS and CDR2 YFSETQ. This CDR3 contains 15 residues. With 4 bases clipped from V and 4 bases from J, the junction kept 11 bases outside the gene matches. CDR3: CASSPTGTNRYEQYF. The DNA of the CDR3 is TGCGCCAGCAGCCCGACCGGGACTAACCGTTACGAGCAGTACTTC.

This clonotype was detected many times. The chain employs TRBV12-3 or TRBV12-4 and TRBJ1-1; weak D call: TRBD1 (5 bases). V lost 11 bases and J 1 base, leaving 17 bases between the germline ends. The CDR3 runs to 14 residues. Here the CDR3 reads CALTTGRRNTEAFF. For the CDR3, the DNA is TGTGCCTTAACAACGGGACGACGGAACACTGAAGCTTTCTTT.

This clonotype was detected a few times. In DNA form, the CDR3 reads TGCGCCAGCACGGCAGGGGACTTGCCGAACACTGAAGCTTTCTTT. It encodes CASTAGDLPNTEAFF. The gene calls are TRBV5-1 and TRBJ1-1; a possible D gene is TRBD1 (6 bases). The V end was cut by 6 bases, the J end by 1 base, with 16 bases between. CDR3 size: 15 residues. CDR1 and CDR2 (germline): SGHRS, YFSETQ.

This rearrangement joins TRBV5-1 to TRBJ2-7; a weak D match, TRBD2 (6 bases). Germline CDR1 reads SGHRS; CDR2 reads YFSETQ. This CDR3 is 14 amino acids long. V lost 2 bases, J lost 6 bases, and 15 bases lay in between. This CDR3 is CASSFHRDSLEQYF. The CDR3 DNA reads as TGCGCCAGCAGCTTTCACCGGGACTCCCTCGAGCAGTACTTC.